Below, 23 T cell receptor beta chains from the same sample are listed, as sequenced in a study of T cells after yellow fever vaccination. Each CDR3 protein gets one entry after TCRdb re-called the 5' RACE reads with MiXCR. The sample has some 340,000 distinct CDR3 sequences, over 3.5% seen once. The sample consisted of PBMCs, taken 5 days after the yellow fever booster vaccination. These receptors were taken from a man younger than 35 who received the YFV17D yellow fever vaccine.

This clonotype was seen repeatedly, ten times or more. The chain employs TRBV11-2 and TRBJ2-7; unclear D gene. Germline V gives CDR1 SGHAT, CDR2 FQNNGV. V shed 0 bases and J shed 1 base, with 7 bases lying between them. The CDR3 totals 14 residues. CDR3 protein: CASSLEPGSYEQYV. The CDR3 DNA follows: TGTGCCAGCAGCTTAGAGCCGGGTTCCTACGAGCAGTACGTC.

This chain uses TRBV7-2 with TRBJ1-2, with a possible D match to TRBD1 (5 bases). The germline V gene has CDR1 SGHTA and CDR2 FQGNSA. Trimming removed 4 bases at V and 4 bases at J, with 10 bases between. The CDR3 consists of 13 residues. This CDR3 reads CASSSGVGYGYTF. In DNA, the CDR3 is TGTGCCAGCAGCTCGGGGGTAGGCTATGGCTACACCTTC. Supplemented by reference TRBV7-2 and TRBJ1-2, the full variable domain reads GAGVSQSPSNKVTEKGKDVELRCDPISGHTALYWYRQSLGQGLEFLIYFQGNSAPDKSGLPSDRFSAERTGGSVSTLTIQRTQQEDSAVYLCASSSGVGYGYTFGSGTRLTVV.

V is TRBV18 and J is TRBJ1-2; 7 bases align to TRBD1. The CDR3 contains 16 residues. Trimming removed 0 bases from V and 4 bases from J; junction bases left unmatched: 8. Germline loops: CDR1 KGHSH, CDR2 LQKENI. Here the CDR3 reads CASSPPSAGGFYGYTF. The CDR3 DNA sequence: TGTGCCAGCTCACCACCGTCGGCAGGGGGATTCTATGGCTACACCTTC.

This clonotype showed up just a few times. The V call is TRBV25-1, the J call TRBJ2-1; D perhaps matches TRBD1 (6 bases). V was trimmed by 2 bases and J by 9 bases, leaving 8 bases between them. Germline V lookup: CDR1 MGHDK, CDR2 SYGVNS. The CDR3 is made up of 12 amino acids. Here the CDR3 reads CASSEQGFEQFF. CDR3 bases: TGTGCCAGCAGTGAACAGGGGTTTGAGCAGTTCTTC.

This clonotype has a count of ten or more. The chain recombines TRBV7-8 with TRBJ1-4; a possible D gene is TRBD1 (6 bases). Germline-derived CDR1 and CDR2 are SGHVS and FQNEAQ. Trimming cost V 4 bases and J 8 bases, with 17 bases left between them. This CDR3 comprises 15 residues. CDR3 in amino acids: CASSSRVQGTEKLFF. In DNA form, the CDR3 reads TGTGCCAGCAGCTCCCGAGTACAGGGAACCGAAAAACTGTTTTTT.

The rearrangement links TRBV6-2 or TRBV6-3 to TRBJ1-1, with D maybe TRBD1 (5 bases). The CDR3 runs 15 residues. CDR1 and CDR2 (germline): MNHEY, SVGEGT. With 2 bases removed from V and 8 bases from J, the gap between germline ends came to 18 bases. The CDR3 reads CASSYGAGAQEEAFF. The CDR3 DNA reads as TGTGCCAGCAGTTACGGGGCCGGGGCCCAGGAGGAAGCTTTCTTT.

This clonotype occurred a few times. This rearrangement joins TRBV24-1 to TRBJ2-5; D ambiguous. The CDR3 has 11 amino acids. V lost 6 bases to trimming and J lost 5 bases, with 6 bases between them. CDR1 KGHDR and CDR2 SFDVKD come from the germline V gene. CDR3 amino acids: CATSSGETQYF. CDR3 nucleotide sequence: TGTGCCACCAGTAGTGGGGAGACCCAGTACTTC.

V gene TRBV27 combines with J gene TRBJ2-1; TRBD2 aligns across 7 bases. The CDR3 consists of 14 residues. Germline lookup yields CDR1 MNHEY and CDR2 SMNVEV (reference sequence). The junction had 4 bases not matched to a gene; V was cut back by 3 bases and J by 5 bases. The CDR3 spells CASSFLAADNEQFF. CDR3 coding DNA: TGTGCCAGCAGTTTTCTAGCGGCCGACAATGAGCAGTTCTTC.

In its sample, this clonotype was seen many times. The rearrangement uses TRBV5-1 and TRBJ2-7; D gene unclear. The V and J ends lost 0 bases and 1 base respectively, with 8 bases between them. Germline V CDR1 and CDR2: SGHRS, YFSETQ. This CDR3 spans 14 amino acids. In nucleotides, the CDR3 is TGCGCCAGCAGCTTGGTAGCAGGATCCTACGAGCAGTACGTC. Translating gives CASSLVAGSYEQYV.

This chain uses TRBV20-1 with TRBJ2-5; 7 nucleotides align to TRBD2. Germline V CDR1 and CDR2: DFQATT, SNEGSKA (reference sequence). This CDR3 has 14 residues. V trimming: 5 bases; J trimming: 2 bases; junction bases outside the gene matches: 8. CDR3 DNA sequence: TGCAGTGCTGAAAACCCGGGACTACAAGAGACCCAGTACTTC. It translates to CSAENPGLQETQYF.

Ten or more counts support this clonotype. CDR3 coding DNA: TGTGCCAGCAGCTTAGCCGGGAGGTACTCGGGGGAGACCCAGTACTTC. This encodes CASSLAGRYSGETQYF. The chain links TRBV7-2 to TRBJ2-5; 7 bases are a match to TRBD2. The germline V gene encodes CDR1 SGHTA and CDR2 FQGNSA. The CDR3 has 16 amino acids. The V and J ends lost 0 bases and 5 bases, in that order; junction bases with no gene match: 9. Supplemented by reference TRBV7-2 and TRBJ2-5, the full variable domain reads GAGVSQSPSNKVTEKGKDVELRCDPISGHTALYWYRQSLGQGLEFLIYFQGNSAPDKSGLPSDRFSAERTGGSVSTLTIQRTQQEDSAVYLCASSLAGRYSGETQYFGPGTRLLVL.

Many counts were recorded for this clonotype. DNA of the CDR3: TGTGCCAGCAGCGCAACACGGACTCCTTCCGAGCAGTACTTC. Translated, it gives CASSATRTPSEQYF. The J gene is TRBJ2-7, the V gene TRBV7-8; a weak D match, TRBD2 (5 bases). CDR3 length: 14 amino acids. Trimming stripped 5 bases from V and 6 bases from J, with 17 bases between. The germline CDR1 and CDR2 sequences are SGHVS and FQNEAQ.

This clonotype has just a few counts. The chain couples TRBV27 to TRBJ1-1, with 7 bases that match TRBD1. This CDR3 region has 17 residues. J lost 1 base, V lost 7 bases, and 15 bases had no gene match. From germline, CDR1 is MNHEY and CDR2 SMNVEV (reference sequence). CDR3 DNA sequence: TGTGCCAGCACCCTACGAGGGGGCCTGAGTGGGAACACTGAAGCTTTCTTT. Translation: CASTLRGGLSGNTEAFF.

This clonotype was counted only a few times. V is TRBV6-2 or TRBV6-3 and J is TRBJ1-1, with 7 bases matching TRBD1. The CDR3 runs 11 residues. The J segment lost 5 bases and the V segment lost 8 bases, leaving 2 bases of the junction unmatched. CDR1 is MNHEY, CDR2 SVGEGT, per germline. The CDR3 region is CASLQGTEAFF. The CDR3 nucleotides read TGTGCCAGCTTACAGGGGACTGAAGCTTTCTTT.

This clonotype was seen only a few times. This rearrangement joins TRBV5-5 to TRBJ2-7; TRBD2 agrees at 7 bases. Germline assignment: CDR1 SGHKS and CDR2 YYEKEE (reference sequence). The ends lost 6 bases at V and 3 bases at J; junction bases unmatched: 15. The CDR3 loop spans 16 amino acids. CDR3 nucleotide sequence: TGTGCCAGCACCCTTATCGCGGCGGCGGGGGACTACGAGCAGTACTTC. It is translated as CASTLIAAAGDYEQYF.

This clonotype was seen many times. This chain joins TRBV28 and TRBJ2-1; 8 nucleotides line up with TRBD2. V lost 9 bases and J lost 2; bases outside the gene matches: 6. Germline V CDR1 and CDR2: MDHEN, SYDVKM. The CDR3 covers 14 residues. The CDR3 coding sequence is TGTGCCAGTAGCGGGGATGCCACCTACAATGAGCAGTTCTTC. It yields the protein CASSGDATYNEQFF.

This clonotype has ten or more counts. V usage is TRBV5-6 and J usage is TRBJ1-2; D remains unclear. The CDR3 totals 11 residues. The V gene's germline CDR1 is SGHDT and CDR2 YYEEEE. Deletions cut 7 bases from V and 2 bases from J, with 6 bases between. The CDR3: CASSENYGYTF. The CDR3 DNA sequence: TGTGCCAGCTCCGAAAACTATGGCTACACCTTC.

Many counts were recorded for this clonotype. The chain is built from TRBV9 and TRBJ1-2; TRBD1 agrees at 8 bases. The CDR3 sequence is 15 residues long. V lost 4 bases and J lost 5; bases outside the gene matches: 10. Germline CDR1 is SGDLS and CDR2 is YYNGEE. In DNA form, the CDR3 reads TGTGCCAGCAGCCCCCAGACCGGGACAGGTTATGGCTACACCTTC. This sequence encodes CASSPQTGTGYGYTF. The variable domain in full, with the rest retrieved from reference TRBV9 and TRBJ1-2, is DSGVTQTPKHLITATGQRVTLRCSPRSGDLSVYWYQQSLDQGLQFLIQYYNGEERAKGNILERFSAQQFPDLHSELNLSSLELGDSALYFCASSPQTGTGYGYTFGSGTRLTVV.

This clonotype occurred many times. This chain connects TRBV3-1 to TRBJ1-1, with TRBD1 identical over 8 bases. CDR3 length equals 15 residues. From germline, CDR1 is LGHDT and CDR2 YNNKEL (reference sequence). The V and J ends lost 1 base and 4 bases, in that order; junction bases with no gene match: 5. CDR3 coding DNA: TGTGCCAGCAGCCAAGGGGCAGGGGGCATCACTGAAGCTTTCTTT. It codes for CASSQGAGGITEAFF.

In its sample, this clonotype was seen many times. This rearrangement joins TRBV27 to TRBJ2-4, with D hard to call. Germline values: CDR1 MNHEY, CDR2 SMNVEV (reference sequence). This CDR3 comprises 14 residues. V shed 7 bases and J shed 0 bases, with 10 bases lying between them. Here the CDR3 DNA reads TGTGCCAGCAAGGGTTCCCTAGCCAAAAACATTCAGTACTTC. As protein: CASKGSLAKNIQYF.

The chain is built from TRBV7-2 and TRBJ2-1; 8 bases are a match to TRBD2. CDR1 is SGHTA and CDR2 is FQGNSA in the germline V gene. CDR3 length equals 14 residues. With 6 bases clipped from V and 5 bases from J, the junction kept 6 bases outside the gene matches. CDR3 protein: CASRRTSSNNEQFF. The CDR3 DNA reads TGTGCCAGCAGGCGGACTAGCAGTAACAATGAGCAGTTCTTC.

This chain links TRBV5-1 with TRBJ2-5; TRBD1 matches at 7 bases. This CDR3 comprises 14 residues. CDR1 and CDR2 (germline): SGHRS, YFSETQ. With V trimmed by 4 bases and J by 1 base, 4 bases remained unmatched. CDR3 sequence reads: CASSTGQFQETQYF. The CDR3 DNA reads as TGCGCCAGCAGCACGGGACAGTTCCAAGAGACCCAGTACTTC.

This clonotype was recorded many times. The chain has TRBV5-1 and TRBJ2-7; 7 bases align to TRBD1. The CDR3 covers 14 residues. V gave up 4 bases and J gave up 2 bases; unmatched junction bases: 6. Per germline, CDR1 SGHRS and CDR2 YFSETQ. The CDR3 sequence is CASSTLGQTYEQYF. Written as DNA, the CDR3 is TGCGCCAGCAGCACCTTGGGACAGACCTACGAGCAGTACTTC.